This TCR beta chain was profiled in a study of blood T cell repertoires in COVID-19. About the research overall: The samples span acute and convalescent COVID-19 from the United States, Italy and Spain.

This CDR3 comprises 11 residues. Germline values: CDR1 MDHEN, CDR2 SYDVKM. Trimming took 4 bases from V and 3 from J, leaving 3 bases between them. Libraries were prepared by immunoSEQ multiplex PCR; TCRdb keeps only in-frame clonotypes and omits some of them. The data contain 65,000 to 75,000 clones, about 84% of them seen just once; the ten biggest clones take up around a sixth. This clonotype was obtained from a human donor in a cohort sampled during active COVID-19. Sequencing was done on a sample of peripheral blood. V usage is TRBV28 and J usage is TRBJ1-2; the D is unclear. The CDR3 region is CASSSDYGYTF. In DNA, the CDR3 is TGTGCCAGCAGTTCGGACTATGGCTACACCTTC.